Each of the 23 T cell receptor delta chains below was sequenced from the same sample in a study of γδ T cells in repeated Plasmodium falciparum infection. TCRdb reprocessed the multiplex PCR reads using CATT. Of 70,000 to 95,000 delta-chain clones listed, 1.4% were seen once; the top ten hold 8.5% to 10%. Flow sorting of PBMC yielded separate Vgamma9/Vdelta2+ and Vdelta2-negative gammadelta T cell populations for bulk repertoire analysis. Sample: gamma-delta T cells from blood. The source of these receptors is a pool of human donors (malaria-infected and uninfected, not separated).

This clone was counted many times. The V gene is TRDV1, the J gene TRDJ1; possible D gene TRDD2, 5 bases. The CDR3 covers 17 residues. CDR1 and CDR2 (germline): TSWWSYY, QGS. V was trimmed by 5 bases and J by 0 bases, leaving 19 bases between them. CDR3 nucleotide sequence: TGTGCTCTTGGGCTATCTTTTCCTCTACTATACACCGATAAACTCATCTTT. Its translation is CALGLSFPLLYTDKLIF.

In its sample, this clone was seen a few times. This is likely an artifact of a read error, given a far larger clone one base away. The sample holds other DNA sequences that translate to the same CDR3. The V gene is TRDV1, the J gene TRDJ1; TRDD3 agrees at 7 bases. TCRdb does not report a J gene; here it was assigned by matching the DNA to germline references. The germline gives CDR1 TSWWSYY, CDR2 QGS. V shed 0 bases and J 0 bases; nucleotides not matched to a gene: 34. The CDR3 is 26 residues long. The CDR3 is CALGELGVKGFSTGGFSHLYTDKLIF. As DNA, the CDR3 is TGTGCTCTTGGGGAACTAGGAGTCAAAGGCTTTTCGACGGGGGGATTCTCACACCTGTACACCGATAAACTCATCTTT.

A few counts support this clone. The TCRdb protein comes from a much larger clone and disagrees with this DNA's translation at residue 3, likely due to a read error; the protein given here is derived from the DNA. This chain uses TRDV2 with TRDJ1; D may be TRDD3 (5 bases). Here the J gene was assigned by germline matching of the DNA, as TCRdb has none. The CDR3 is 19 residues long. V lost 8 bases to trimming and J lost 0 bases, with 30 bases between them. Looked up from germline, CDR1 is GEAIGNYY and CDR2 is EKD. Written as DNA, the CDR3 is TGTGCCTTTGTCCCGGCCTCCGATGGGAATACGCCGTACACCGATAAACTCATCTTT. Its protein is CAFVPASDGNTPYTDKLIF.

This clone was seen at least ten times. A far bigger clonotype differs at one base, so this is likely a read error. Other DNA variants within this sample encode the same CDR3. The V gene corresponds to TRDV2; no J gene was called. The CDR3 runs 15 residues. Germline V gives CDR1 GEAIGNYY, CDR2 EKD. The CDR3 spells CACDTVVPDTDKLIF. The CDR3 DNA reads as TGTGCCTGTGACACCGTGGTACCCGACACCGATAAACTCATCTTC.

In this sample, this clone turned up a few times. TCRdb's protein for this DNA is that of a much larger clone and differs from the translation at residue 3, likely a read error; the protein shown is the DNA translation. V gene TRDV2 combines with J gene TRDJ1; the D is unclear. TCRdb supplies no J gene; here it was assigned by aligning the nucleotide sequence to germline. Germline V CDR1 and CDR2: GEAIGNYY, EKD. The CDR3 consists of 17 residues. The CDR3: CARDTVGKVSVTDKLIF. The DNA of the CDR3 is TGTGCCCGTGACACCGTAGGCAAAGTTTCCGTCACCGATAAACTCATCTTT.

With regard to this clone: The protein in TCRdb stems from a much larger clone and differs at residue 4 from this DNA's translation, likely a read error; here the protein is translated from the DNA. V gene TRDV2 combines with J gene TRDJ1, with D unresolved. TCRdb records no J gene; here it was assigned by comparing the DNA to germline. Trimming stripped 5 bases from V and 10 bases from J, with 25 bases between. The CDR3 is 15 residues long. Germline assignment: CDR1 GEAIGNYY and CDR2 EKD. CDR3 coding DNA: TGTGCCTGTGGCCCCGTCGAGGGCCGGAGTCGAGGACTCATCTTT. Residues: CACGPVEGRSRGLIF.

A note on this clone: Since a far larger clone is one base different, this is likely a read error. At the DNA level, this CDR3 is encoded by other sequences in the same sample as well. The genes are TRDV1 and TRDJ1; tentatively, D is TRDD3 (5 bases). V shed 5 bases and J shed 1 base, with 20 bases lying between them. Germline lookup yields CDR1 TSWWSYY and CDR2 QGS. The CDR3 spans 17 residues. DNA of the CDR3: TGTGCTCTTGGGCGTACAAAGTGGGGAGGCCTCACCGATAAACTCATCTTT. This codes for CALGRTKWGGLTDKLIF.

A remark on this clone: TCRdb's protein, taken from a much larger clone, differs from this DNA's translation at residue 6, likely owing to a read error; the protein displayed comes from the DNA. The chain has TRDV3 and TRDJ1; 12 bases match TRDD3. V lost 0 bases, J lost 1 base, and 21 bases stayed unmatched. The CDR3 contains 21 residues. In germline, CDR1 is TVYSNPD, CDR2 GDNSRS (reference sequence). In nucleotides, the CDR3 is TGTGCCTTTAGTAAATCCCTACCTATCGTACTGGGGGATACTATCACCGATAAACTCATCTTT. Translating it yields CAFSKSLPIVLGDTITDKLIF.

Comment on this clone: TCRdb has a much larger clone's protein, which differs at residue 5 from the translation of this DNA, likely because of a read error; what is shown is the protein translated from the DNA. The chain carries TRDV1 and TRDJ1; 8 bases fit TRDD3. This CDR3 contains 16 residues. The germline V gene encodes CDR1 TSWWSYY and CDR2 QGS. The J segment lost 0 bases and the V segment lost 4 bases, leaving 7 bases of the junction unmatched. The CDR3 sequence is CALGGFGGSYTDKLIF. CDR3 DNA sequence: TGTGCTCTTGGGGGATTTGGGGGATCCTACACCGATAAACTCATCTTT.

This clone was found many times. At one of its ends the junction is not consistent with the germline gene, which may arise from a read error. Different DNA sequences within this sample yield the same CDR3. The chain employs TRDV1 and TRDJ1, with D perhaps assigned TRDD2 or TRDD3 (7 bases each). This CDR3 region has 20 residues. CDR1 TSWWSYY and CDR2 QGS come from the germline V gene. The CDR3 reads CALGERTFLPRGMVTDKLIF. The CDR3 region has the DNA TGTGCCCTTGGGGAACGAACATTCCTACCCAGGGGGATGGTAACCGATAAACTCATCTTT.

Of note for this clone: This may come from a read error, since a much larger clone is one base off. J is TRDJ1 and V is TRDV1; 9 nucleotides agree with TRDD3. TCRdb is silent on the J gene; assignment here came from matching the DNA to germline. This CDR3 comprises 21 residues. CDR1 and CDR2 from the germline V gene are TSWWSYY and QGS. The CDR3 nucleotides read TGTGCTCTCGGGGAACCCTCTGCCCACCCGTACTGGGGGACTTACACCGATAAACTCATCTTT. Its translation: CALGEPSAHPYWGTYTDKLIF.

A note on this clone: TCRdb attributes to this sequence the protein of a much larger clone, which differs from the DNA translation at residue 18; a read error is likely, and the protein displayed is translated from the DNA. The rearrangement uses TRDV3 and TRDJ1; 12 bases align to TRDD3. The V gene's germline CDR1 is TVYSNPD and CDR2 GDNSRS (reference sequence). The CDR3 consists of 24 residues. The J segment lost 1 base and the V segment lost 1 base, leaving 31 bases of the junction unmatched. The CDR3 region is CAFIPGALPTQLLGDTLCTDKLIF. For the CDR3, the DNA is TGTGCCTTTATCCCGGGCGCCCTTCCCACACAACTACTGGGGGATACTCTGTGCACCGATAAACTCATCTTT.

On this clone: One base separates it from a far larger clone, so it is likely a read error. This CDR3 is also generated by other DNA sequences in the sample. V usage is TRDV1 and J usage is TRDJ1; possibly TRDD3 for D (6 bases). TCRdb is silent on the J gene; assignment here came from matching the DNA to germline. The CDR3 is 24 amino acids. From germline, CDR1 is TSWWSYY and CDR2 QGS. The ends were cut back, 0 bases at V and 8 bases at J, with 43 bases in the middle. The CDR3 here is CALGELGLPLNSLSLGDPSPKLIF. CDR3 DNA: TGTGCTCTTGGGGAACTAGGATTGCCTTTGAACTCCCTTAGTCTTGGGGATCCCTCCCCCAAACTCATCTTT.

This clone came up a few times. One base away lies a much larger clone, so this may be a sequencing read error. The same CDR3 arises from other DNA sequences in this sample as well. The V gene is TRDV1, the J gene TRDJ2; 13 bases align to TRDD3. TCRdb leaves out the J gene; it was filled in here by matching the DNA to germline. This CDR3 spans 22 amino acids. Unmatched junction bases numbered 17, after V lost 1 base and J lost 3 bases. CDR1 TSWWSYY and CDR2 QGS come from the germline V gene. In DNA, the CDR3 is TGTGCTCTTGGGGAACCACCCTTCCTACTGGGGGATACGCGGCCTCTGACAGCACAACTCTTCTTT. It yields the protein CALGEPPFLLGDTRPLTAQLFF.

Remarks on this clone: TCRdb shows a much larger clone's protein in place of this DNA's translation, and the two differ at residue 13, likely through a read error; the protein shown is translated from the DNA. J is TRDJ1 and V is TRDV2, with TRDD3 as a possible D gene (6 bases). TCRdb supplies no J gene; here it was assigned by aligning the nucleotide sequence to germline. This CDR3 comprises 17 residues. Germline CDR1 GEAIGNYY, CDR2 EKD. Trimming pared 5 bases from V and 7 bases from J, leaving 28 bases between. The CDR3 DNA follows: TGTGCCTGTGCGGCCCTCGGCTTCTCCGGGGATGGGGGTAAACTCATCTTT. The encoded protein is CACAALGFSGDGGKLIF.

This clone was detected a few times. The TCRdb protein, from a much larger clone, departs from this DNA's translation at residue 17, likely by read error; the protein shown derives from the DNA. This sequence joins TRDV1 and TRDJ1, with TRDD3 matching over 12 bases. CDR3 size: 19 residues. Looked up from germline, CDR1 is TSWWSYY and CDR2 is QGS. The CDR3: CALGELSPFTGGYTDKPIF. CDR3 bases: TGTGCTCTTGGGGAACTATCCCCTTTTACTGGGGGATACACCGATAAACCCATCTTT.

This clone was counted a few times. TCRdb's protein for this DNA is that of a much larger clone and differs from the translation at residue 11, likely a read error; the protein shown is the DNA translation. The chain recombines TRDV1 with TRDJ1; D gene unclear. The J gene comes from matching the DNA to germline here; TCRdb lacks it. Trimming removed 5 bases from V and 0 bases from J, with 34 bases in between. The CDR3 totals 22 residues. Per germline, CDR1 TSWWSYY and CDR2 QGS. The CDR3 is CALGLLYSHAPAVLKYTDKLIF. CDR3 in DNA: TGTGCTCTTGGGCTTTTATACTCACACGCTCCTGCAGTTTTAAAGTACACCGATAAACTCATCTTT.

Notes on this clone: The amino acid sequence in TCRdb belongs to a much larger clone and departs from this DNA's translation at residues 11 and 15, likely a sequencing read error; the sequence shown is translated from the DNA. This chain links TRDV1 with TRDJ1, with D tentatively TRDD3 (6 bases). Trimming removed 1 base at V and 1 base at J, with 28 bases between. CDR1 and CDR2 (germline): TSWWSYY, QGS. This CDR3 is built from 21 residues. The CDR3 is CALGEPAPHWAIMRSTDKLIF. For the CDR3, the DNA is TGTGCTCTTGGGGAACCTGCGCCCCACTGGGCGATAATGCGCAGCACCGATAAACTCATCTTT.

This clone was counted a few times. The TCRdb record carries a much larger clone's protein, which differs from this DNA's translation at residue 20; a read error is the likely cause, and the protein listed here is the DNA translation. The rearrangement joins TRDV2 to TRDJ3; D is perhaps TRDD2 (6 bases). The J gene, not given by TCRdb, was assigned here from a germline match of the nucleotide sequence. Germline V CDR1 and CDR2: GEAIGNYY, EKD. The CDR3 contains 23 residues. The CDR3 here is CACDTHCLPGRSDNSWDTRRMFF. For the CDR3, the DNA is TGTGCCTGTGACACCCATTGCCTTCCGGGCCGCTCGGATAACTCCTGGGACACCCGACGGATGTTTTTC.

In its sample, this clone was seen many times. TCRdb shows a much larger clone's protein in place of this DNA's translation, and the two differ at residue 11, likely through a read error; the protein shown is translated from the DNA. The chain uses TRDV1 and TRDJ1; weak D call: TRDD3 (6 bases). The germline gives CDR1 TSWWSYY, CDR2 QGS. V was shortened by 3 bases and J by 6 bases, with 26 bases between the two germline ends. The CDR3 sequence is 18 residues long. CDR3 protein: CALGDRDGRGRIGYKLIF. CDR3 nucleotide sequence: TGTGCTCTTGGGGACAGGGACGGAAGGGGGAGAATCGGGTATAAACTCATCTTT.

This clone turned up a few times. The TCRdb protein, from a much larger clone, departs from this DNA's translation at residue 21, likely by read error; the protein shown derives from the DNA. The V gene is given as TRDV2, and no J gene call is available; the DNA was not compared with TRDD3, the D call given in the table. The CDR3 runs 22 residues. Per germline, CDR1 GEAIGNYY and CDR2 EKD. The CDR3 is CACDTERVHSRGWGMLADKLTF. CDR3 nucleotide sequence: TGTGCCTGTGACACCGAGAGAGTACACTCCCGGGGATGGGGGATGTTGGCCGATAAACTCACCTTT.

This clone turned up a few times. TCRdb shows a much larger clone's protein in place of this DNA's translation, and the two differ at residue 18, likely through a read error; the protein shown is translated from the DNA. The V gene is TRDV1; the J gene was not called; the table's TRDD3 call for D was not verified on the DNA. The CDR3 has 20 amino acids. Per germline, CDR1 TSWWSYY and CDR2 QGS. CDR3 in amino acids: CALGEWGTPTDNPGTDKPIF. CDR3 coding DNA: TGTGCTCTTGGGGAATGGGGTACTCCGACGGATAACCCCGGCACCGATAAACCCATCTTT.

Many counts were recorded for this clone. The TCRdb protein, from a much larger clone, departs from this DNA's translation at residue 4, likely by read error; the protein shown derives from the DNA. J is TRDJ3 and V is TRDV2; TRDD3 aligns across 9 bases. The CDR3 is 17 amino acids. The V gene's germline CDR1 is GEAIGNYY and CDR2 EKD. V dropped 5 bases and J dropped 0; count of bases not matched to a gene: 4. The CDR3 DNA reads as TGTGCCTGTGGCAACTGGGGGAGCTCCTGGGACACCCGACAGATGTTTTTC. Protein: CACGNWGSSWDTRQMFF.